This TCR beta chain was retrieved from a study of HIV-infected patients and healthy controls. Broader study findings: During therapy, HIV-associated CDR3s fell significantly in frequency, while CMV-associated CDR3s did not change significantly.

Alpha and beta constant-region primers primed reverse transcription of around 500 ng RNA. Separate chain-specific third strand synthesis with multiplexing indices produced the alpha and beta libraries. Second strand synthesis was primed from the SP2 site. A 12-nucleotide barcode per molecule came from two concatenated random hexamers added pre-amplification. In TCRdb, the 5' RACE reads were re-called with MiXCR into one record per CDR3 protein. The repertoire has about 10,000 distinct CDR3 sequences, about 8.2% of them found once; the top ten carry 5.8%. This clonotype was detected a few times. Its antigen is currently unknown. All unsorted peripheral T cells were captured because whole blood was used without fractionation. In germline, CDR1 is SNHLY, CDR2 FYNNEI. The length of the CDR3 is 10 residues. Trimming pared 8 bases from V and 6 bases from J, leaving 8 bases between.

What was sequenced was blood. The clonotype was recovered from an adult in good health. This chain links TRBV2 with TRBJ2-7, with unresolved D. The CDR3 protein is CASEGREQYF. The CDR3 coding sequence is TGTGCCAGCGAAGGGCGCGAGCAGTACTTC.